The T cell receptor beta chain described here comes from a study of blood T cell repertoires in COVID-19. Libraries were prepared by immunoSEQ multiplex PCR; TCRdb keeps only in-frame clonotypes and omits some of them. This table holds over 250,000 clones, roughly 86% found once. The CDR3 is 15 amino acids. Germline-derived CDR1 and CDR2 are SGHRS and YFSETQ. V lost 4 bases to trimming and J lost 5 bases; unmatched junction nucleotides: 6. Participants, about 18 to 90 years old, spanned 25 or so US areas. Recovered status applied to Cohort 3 donors who had two consecutive negative PCRs. It also applied to those with clearance or with symptom resolution.

This receptor was taken from a young woman who had recovered from COVID-19. The chain couples TRBV5-1 to TRBJ2-1, with 10 bases identical to TRBD1. Sequencing used PBMCs or T cells enriched from blood (not recorded which). CDR3 protein: CASSPGQGGHNEQFF. The CDR3, as DNA: TGCGCCAGCAGCCCCGGACAGGGGGGACACAATGAGCAGTTCTTC.